Below, 27 T cell receptor beta chains from the same sample are listed, as sequenced in a study of CD8+ T cells in alopecia areata. Reverse transcribed after extraction, RNA yielded cDNA as the sequencing template. Assay: immunoSEQ multiplex PCR; the TCRdb copy retains only in-frame clones and omits some. The sample includes roughly 190,000 clones, roughly 60% of them seen just once. The treatment was: oral pan-JAK inhibitor, 5-10 mg twice daily. This specimen consisted of CD4+ T cells sorted from blood, obtained at week 24, from a patient treated with tofacitinib. The source of these receptors is a human donor with alopecia areata.

The rearrangement uses TRBV10-3 and TRBJ2-3; 14 bases are a match to TRBD2. CDR1 and CDR2 (germline): ENHRY, SYGVKD. Trimming cost V 8 bases and J 4 bases; bases outside gene matches: 8. There are 16 residues in the CDR3. CDR3 in DNA: TGTGCCATCGCCCCCGGGACTAGCGGGGGTTCAGATACGCAGTATTTT. This gives the protein CAIAPGTSGGSDTQYF.

This sequence joins TRBV29-1 and TRBJ2-5, with D maybe TRBD2 (5 bases). Trimming pared 7 bases from V and 5 bases from J, leaving 17 bases between. Germline lookup yields CDR1 SQVTM and CDR2 ANQGSEA. There are 13 residues in the CDR3. The CDR3 reads CSGLGPGVETQYF. In DNA, the CDR3 is TGCAGCGGATTGGGCCCCGGGGTGGAGACCCAGTACTTC.

The chain employs TRBV15 and TRBJ1-5, with TRBD1 as a possible D gene (6 bases). The length of the CDR3 is 15 residues. V lost 5 bases, J lost 7 bases, and 18 bases lay in between. Germline CDR1 reads LNHNV; CDR2 reads YYDKDF (reference sequence). The CDR3 sequence is CATSPTGYVGQPQHF. The CDR3 DNA is TGTGCCACCAGCCCCACAGGGTATGTAGGGCAGCCCCAGCATTTT.

This clone was detected a few times. The rearrangement joins TRBV29-1 to TRBJ2-7, with a tentative D call TRBD1 (7 bases). V was trimmed by 5 bases and J by 6 bases, leaving 23 bases between them. Germline V gene data show CDR1 as SQVTM and CDR2 as ANQGSEA. CDR3 length: 15 residues. CDR3 in DNA: TGCAGCGTTCGGGGGCCGGGACAGAACATTCTCGAGCAGTACTTC. This encodes CSVRGPGQNILEQYF.

In its sample, this clone was seen a few times. CDR3 sequence reads: CASFELEGATYEQYF. The CDR3, as DNA: TGTGCCAGCTTTGAACTCGAGGGGGCCACCTACGAGCAGTACTTC. The chain couples TRBV18 to TRBJ2-7, with 7 bases fitting TRBD1. Germline CDR1 KGHSH, CDR2 LQKENI. CDR3 length: 15 residues. The ends lost 7 bases at V and 2 bases at J; junction bases unmatched: 11. The variable domain in full, completed from reference TRBV18 and TRBJ2-7, reads NAGVMQNPRHLVRRRGQEARLRCSPMKGHSHVYWYRQLPEEGLKFMVYLQKENIIDESGMPKERFSAEFPKEGPSILRIQQVVRGDSAAYFCASFELEGATYEQYFGPGTRLTVT.

This clone appeared once. V gene TRBV29-1 combines with J gene TRBJ2-3; 8 bases agree with TRBD1. Germline V CDR1 and CDR2: SQVTM, ANQGSEA. Germline trimming cut 7 bases from V and 3 bases from J; bases unmatched to any gene: 6. The CDR3 has 13 residues. The DNA for the CDR3 is TGCAGCGGGACAGGGAGGATGACAGATACGCAGTATTTT. Amino acid sequence: CSGTGRMTDTQYF.

V usage is TRBV5-4 and J usage is TRBJ2-3; perhaps D is TRBD1 or TRBD2 (5 bases each). Germline V CDR1 and CDR2: SGHNT, YYREEE (reference sequence). Trimming stripped 3 bases from V and 5 bases from J, with 10 bases between. The CDR3 runs to 13 residues. CDR3 nucleotide sequence: TGTGCCAGCAGCTCGGGACCCGGAGATACGCAGTATTTT. It is translated as CASSSGPGDTQYF.

The CDR3 DNA reads as TGTGCCAGCAGTGTTGGACCTTATAATTCACCCCTCCACTTT. Translation gives CASSVGPYNSPLHF. The chain couples TRBV25-1 to TRBJ1-6, with D unresolved. Trimming stripped 4 bases from V and 4 bases from J, with 8 bases between. Per germline, CDR1 MGHDK and CDR2 SYGVNS. This CDR3 has 14 residues.

This clone was counted once. The chain is built from TRBV20-1 and TRBJ2-1; D is possibly TRBD1 (5 bases). The V end lost 5 bases, the J end lost 4 bases, and 6 bases lay between the germline ends. The CDR3 is 11 residues long. The germline V gene encodes CDR1 DFQATT and CDR2 SNEGSKA (reference sequence). The CDR3 sequence: CSADRYNEQFF. DNA for the CDR3: TGCAGTGCTGACAGATACAATGAGCAGTTCTTC.

The chain has TRBV25-1 and TRBJ1-2; no clear D. Trimming removed 1 base from V and 8 bases from J, with 8 bases in between. The CDR3 is made up of 12 amino acids. CDR1 and CDR2 from the germline V gene are MGHDK and SYGVNS. This CDR3 is CASSESARGYTF. The CDR3 nucleotides are TGTGCCAGCAGTGAATCTGCCCGGGGCTACACCTTC.

The chain joins TRBV11-2 to TRBJ2-5; D is unclear. CDR3 length equals 13 residues. The V and J ends lost 0 bases and 5 bases respectively, with 7 bases between them. Germline CDR1 and CDR2: SGHAT and FQNNGV. CDR3 amino acids: CASSLDIVETQYF. In nucleotides, the CDR3 is TGTGCCAGCAGCTTAGACATTGTGGAGACCCAGTACTTC.

This chain connects TRBV27 to TRBJ1-2; 9 nucleotides agree with TRBD1. From germline, CDR1 is MNHEY and CDR2 SMNVEV (reference sequence). Unmatched junction bases numbered 8, after V lost 4 bases and J lost 5 bases. The CDR3 extends over 15 amino acids. CDR3 sequence: CASSSSDRGLYGYTF. In nucleotides, the CDR3 is TGTGCCAGCAGTTCGTCGGACAGGGGCCTGTATGGCTACACCTTC.

The CDR3 DNA sequence: TGTGCCTGGAGTGTATACGGATCGCCATCGGGGGAGACCCAGTACTTC. It codes for CAWSVYGSPSGETQYF. This sequence joins TRBV30 and TRBJ2-5; D is possibly TRBD2 (5 bases). Germline CDR1 GTSNPN, CDR2 SVGIG (reference sequence). The ends were cut back, 0 bases at V and 5 bases at J, with 19 bases in the middle. The length of the CDR3 is 16 residues.

This chain links TRBV7-6 with TRBJ2-3; D ambiguous. The CDR3 has 14 residues. The V and J ends lost 1 base and 2 bases respectively, with 7 bases between them. CDR1 is SGHVS and CDR2 is FNYEAQ in the germline V gene. The CDR3 DNA reads as TGTGCCAGCAGCTTAGAGGGTTACACAGATACGCAGTATTTT. The encoded protein is CASSLEGYTDTQYF.

The rearrangement joins TRBV30 to TRBJ2-5; a possible D gene is TRBD1 (6 bases). The CDR3 has 14 residues. Trimming removed 0 bases at V and 5 bases at J, with 13 bases between. CDR1 and CDR2 from the germline V gene are GTSNPN and SVGIG (reference sequence). CDR3 sequence reads: CAWSVGGTVETQYF. CDR3 coding DNA: TGTGCCTGGAGTGTAGGGGGTACGGTGGAGACCCAGTACTTC.

This chain uses TRBV2 with TRBJ2-1; D tentatively reads TRBD1 or TRBD2 (5 bases each). V lost 3 bases and J lost 11, with 8 bases in between. The CDR3 is 11 residues long. CDR1 and CDR2 from the germline V gene are SNHLY and FYNNEI. Here the CDR3 reads CASSEGVQQFF. The CDR3 DNA reads TGTGCCAGCAGTGAGGGGGTCCAGCAGTTCTTC.

The chain employs TRBV7-7 and TRBJ2-5; no firm D call. With 0 bases removed from V and 2 bases from J, the gap between germline ends came to 4 bases. The CDR3 has 13 amino acids. From germline, CDR1 is SSHAT and CDR2 FNYEAQ (reference sequence). The CDR3 loop is CASSLAMQETQYF. The CDR3 DNA is TGTGCCAGCAGCTTAGCTATGCAAGAGACCCAGTACTTC.

The genes are TRBV29-1 and TRBJ2-1; 9 positions match TRBD2. This CDR3 is 14 amino acids long. After removal of 4 bases from V and 2 bases from J, the junction contained 3 bases not matched to a gene. CDR1 SQVTM and CDR2 ANQGSEA come from the germline V gene. The CDR3, as DNA: TGCAGCGTTGTAGCGGGGGACCCCTACAATGAGCAGTTCTTC. Residues: CSVVAGDPYNEQFF.

The chain combines TRBV29-1 with TRBJ2-7, with a weak D call TRBD2 (6 bases). With 3 bases removed from V and 9 bases from J, the gap between germline ends came to 9 bases. CDR1 and CDR2 (germline): SQVTM, ANQGSEA. The CDR3 sequence is 10 residues long. The CDR3 DNA is TGCAGCGTTGATAGCGGTGCGCAGTACTTC. Amino acids: CSVDSGAQYF.

The rearrangement joins TRBV15 to TRBJ2-3; the match to TRBD2 covers 8 bases. Germline V lookup: CDR1 LNHNV, CDR2 YYDKDF (reference sequence). The CDR3 is 13 residues long. V shed 9 bases, J shed 10 bases, and the junction held 12 bases outside the gene matches. The CDR3 loop is CATLAGRVGPQYF. The DNA of the CDR3 is TGTGCCACTTTAGCGGGACGGGTGGGACCGCAGTATTTT.

This clone was seen a handful of times. The genes are TRBV19 and TRBJ1-5, with a tentative D call TRBD1 (6 bases). CDR3 length: 13 amino acids. Germline lookup yields CDR1 LNHDA and CDR2 SQIVND (reference sequence). The germline V and J ends were trimmed by 8 bases and 5 bases, with 13 bases remaining between them. This chain's CDR3 is CASAEGGDQPQHF. The CDR3 DNA reads as TGTGCCAGTGCGGAAGGGGGAGATCAGCCCCAGCATTTT. The full variable domain, its missing parts supplied by reference TRBV19 and TRBJ1-5, is DGGITQSPKYLFRKEGQNVTLSCEQNLNHDAMYWYRQDPGQGLRLIYYSQIVNDFQKGDIAEGYSVSREKKESFPLTVTSAQKNPTAFYLCASAEGGDQPQHFGDGTRLSIL.

The V call is TRBV29-1, the J call TRBJ1-1; D is unresolved. The CDR3 has 13 amino acids. Looked up from germline, CDR1 is SQVTM and CDR2 is ANQGSEA. Trimming took 0 bases from V and 4 from J, leaving 9 bases between them. The CDR3 coding sequence is TGCAGCGTTGAAGAGACCGTGCGCACTGAAGCTTTCTTT. Translated, it gives CSVEETVRTEAFF. Full variable domain (outside the CDR3, taken from reference TRBV29-1 and TRBJ1-1): SAVISQKPSRDICQRGTSLTIQCQVDSQVTMMFWYRQQPGQSLTLIATANQGSEATYESGFVIDKFPISRPNLTFSTLTVSNMSPEDSSIYLCSVEETVRTEAFFGQGTRLTVV.

This clone was recorded a few times. The chain links TRBV30 to TRBJ2-1; D gene unclear. The CDR3 runs to 16 residues. Trimming pared 2 bases from V and 5 bases from J, leaving 19 bases between. CDR1 is GTSNPN and CDR2 is SVGIG in the germline V gene (reference sequence). CDR3 amino acids: CAWSWGNPNQDNEQFF. The CDR3 bases are TGTGCCTGGAGTTGGGGAAATCCTAACCAGGACAATGAGCAGTTCTTC.

CDR3 residues: CASRDTVFDQPQHF. The CDR3 nucleotides read TGTGCCAGCAGGGACACCGTCTTCGATCAGCCCCAGCATTTT. The chain carries TRBV7-2 and TRBJ1-5, with D tentatively TRBD1 (5 bases). The CDR3 spans 14 residues. Trimming pared 6 bases from V and 5 bases from J, leaving 14 bases between. Germline CDR1 reads SGHTA; CDR2 reads FQGNSA.

The genes are TRBV2 and TRBJ2-2, with 7 bases matching TRBD1. The trim removed 6 bases at V and 0 bases at J, leaving 4 bases unmatched. This CDR3 has 15 amino acids. Germline values: CDR1 SNHLY, CDR2 FYNNEI. The CDR3 nucleotides are TGTGCCAGCAGGAGGGACAGCCCGAACACCGGGGAGCTGTTTTTT. Protein sequence: CASRRDSPNTGELFF. Based on the CDR3 plus reference TRBV2 and TRBJ2-2, the full variable domain is EPEVTQTPSHQVTQMGQEVILRCVPISNHLYFYWYRQILGQKVEFLVSFYNNEISEKSEIFDDQFSVERPDGSNFTLKIRSTKLEDSAMYFCASRRDSPNTGELFFGEGSRLTVL.

This clone was seen a few times. The rearrangement uses TRBV4-1 and TRBJ2-3, with D unresolved. The CDR3 length is 14 residues. CDR1 is MGHRA and CDR2 is YSYEKL in the germline V gene. Trimming pared 1 base from V and 5 bases from J, leaving 10 bases between. CDR3 residues: CASSQVYSRDTQYF. The CDR3, as DNA: TGCGCCAGCAGCCAAGTGTATTCCAGAGATACGCAGTATTTT.

This chain uses TRBV11-2 with TRBJ2-3; D might be TRBD1 (6 bases). Germline V gives CDR1 SGHAT, CDR2 FQNNGV. The V end was cut by 5 bases, the J end by 6 bases, with 9 bases between. The CDR3 totals 12 residues. The CDR3 sequence: CASSPRGDTQYF. DNA for the CDR3: TGTGCCAGCAGCCCGAGGGGGGATACGCAGTATTTT.